A single sample gave rise to the 10 T cell receptor beta chains below, sequenced in a study of identical twins. TCRdb processed the 5' RACE reads anew with MiXCR; each CDR3 protein has one entry. The profile shows under 350,000 distinct CDR3 sequences, roughly 8.6% of them singletons. This sample also belongs to another study, concerning yellow fever vaccine responses in identical twins.

What was sequenced was CD8+ T cells sorted from blood. Source of these receptors: a woman in her late teens or twenties in good health.

The table lists this clonotype with many counts. The chain recombines TRBV7-9 with TRBJ2-7, with 7 bases aligning to TRBD1. V gave up 5 bases and J gave up 1 base; unmatched junction bases: 5. In germline, CDR1 is SEHNR, CDR2 FQNEAQ (reference sequence). The CDR3 totals 14 residues. The CDR3 region is CASSHRDSSYEQYF. The CDR3, as DNA: TGTGCCAGCAGCCACCGGGACAGTTCCTACGAGCAGTACTTC.

The chain employs TRBV11-2 and TRBJ2-3; 12 bases fit TRBD2. The length of the CDR3 is 17 residues. Germline CDR1 and CDR2: SGHAT and FQNNGV. V lost 5 bases and J lost 5; bases outside the gene matches: 11. Written as DNA, the CDR3 is TGTGCCAGCAGCCCCCACCCTAGCGGGAGGGCCCAAGATACGCAGTATTTT. Translation: CASSPHPSGRAQDTQYF.

This clonotype was picked up a small number of times. CDR3 amino acids: CASSFSLAESQETQYF. The CDR3 DNA reads as TGCGCCAGCAGTTTTTCCCTAGCGGAAAGCCAAGAGACCCAGTACTTC. The chain couples TRBV5-1 to TRBJ2-5; 7 nucleotides line up with TRBD2. Trimming removed 5 bases from V and 1 base from J; junction bases left unmatched: 11. This CDR3 has 16 amino acids. The germline V gene encodes CDR1 SGHRS and CDR2 YFSETQ.

The V call is TRBV11-2, the J call TRBJ2-1, with a possible D match to TRBD2 (6 bases). CDR1 is SGHAT, CDR2 FQNNGV, per germline. The CDR3 length is 15 residues. V shed 1 base and J shed 8 bases, with 15 bases lying between them. The CDR3 sequence: CASSLVGGSRDEQFF. In DNA, the CDR3 is TGTGCCAGCAGCTTAGTAGGAGGGAGTAGGGATGAGCAGTTCTTC.

This clonotype was picked up many times. This rearrangement joins TRBV3-1 to TRBJ2-7, with D perhaps matching TRBD2 (6 bases). V lost 0 bases and J lost 2, with 11 bases in between. CDR3 size: 15 residues. Per the germline V gene, CDR1 is LGHDT and CDR2 is YNNKEL (reference sequence). The CDR3 spells CASSQELGLPYEQYF. The CDR3 DNA reads as TGTGCCAGCAGCCAAGAATTAGGACTACCCTACGAGCAGTACTTC.

The rearrangement joins TRBV6-2 or TRBV6-3 to TRBJ2-7; TRBD2 agrees at 8 bases. Germline CDR1 and CDR2: MNHEY and SVGEGT. The length of the CDR3 is 16 residues. V was pared by 5 bases and J by 4 bases, with 13 bases of the junction left unmatched. CDR3 in DNA: TGTGCCAGCAGTCCCCGGCACAGCGGGAGTTTTTACGAGCAGTACTTC. It encodes CASSPRHSGSFYEQYF.

This clonotype was seen repeatedly, ten times or more. The DNA for the CDR3 is TGTGCCAGCAGCCAATATGGACCTATCGGAACGCAGTATTTT. Its protein is CASSQYGPIGTQYF. This chain uses TRBV14 with TRBJ2-3, with D hard to call. The V and J ends lost 2 bases and 9 bases respectively, with 15 bases between them. The germline gives CDR1 SGHDN, CDR2 FVKESK. The CDR3 sequence is 14 residues long.

The gene calls are TRBV6-2 or TRBV6-3 and TRBJ2-5; weak D call: TRBD1 (6 bases). Trimming shortened V by 3 bases and J by 2 bases, and 16 bases separated the two germline ends. The CDR3 sequence is 16 residues long. CDR1 is MNHEY, CDR2 SVGEGT, per germline. CDR3 sequence (DNA): TGTGCCAGCAGTTATGCAAACGACAGGCGGCAAGAGACCCAGTACTTC. It yields the protein CASSYANDRRQETQYF.

This sequence joins TRBV2 and TRBJ2-5; D is undetermined. CDR1 SNHLY and CDR2 FYNNEI come from the germline V gene. CDR3 size: 15 residues. V gave up 8 bases and J gave up 2 bases, with 18 bases separating them. DNA of the CDR3: TGTGCCAGCGAAGGTGTGCCCAGCCCACAAGAGACCCAGTACTTC. This codes for CASEGVPSPQETQYF. The variable domain in full, completed from reference TRBV2 and TRBJ2-5, reads EPEVTQTPSHQVTQMGQEVILRCVPISNHLYFYWYRQILGQKVEFLVSFYNNEISEKSEIFDDQFSVERPDGSNFTLKIRSTKLEDSAMYFCASEGVPSPQETQYFGPGTRLLVL.

V usage is TRBV4-1 and J usage is TRBJ1-3; no clear D gene. The CDR3 sequence is 17 residues long. In germline, CDR1 is MGHRA, CDR2 YSYEKL. V was trimmed by 0 bases and J by 0 bases, leaving 12 bases between them. This CDR3 is CASSQDSAAISGNTIYF. For the CDR3, the DNA is TGCGCCAGCAGCCAAGATTCGGCAGCCATCTCTGGAAACACCATATATTTT.